This TCR beta chain stems from a study of blood T cell repertoires in COVID-19. Per the authors' pipeline: Counts of nucleated cells, estimated from reference gene primer amplification, were obtained. Clones were sequenced by immunoSEQ multiplex PCR, and TCRdb holds only the in-frame ones, with some missing. V and J calls plus clone size are reproduced from that table; the DNA served to infer D and trimming. In the table there are 150,000 to 200,000 clones, approximately 80% of which are singletons. Germline values: CDR1 MGHDK, CDR2 SYGVNS. The CDR3 is made up of 17 amino acids. With 3 bases removed from V and 0 bases from J, the gap between germline ends came to 18 bases.

This sequence joins TRBV25-1 and TRBJ2-7; the D gene is possibly TRBD2 (5 bases). Source material: peripheral blood. This TCR came from a woman aged 80 or over with active or convalescent COVID-19. The CDR3 DNA follows: TGTGCCAGCAGTGAGTCGACGACGGGAAAAAGCTCCTACGAGCAGTACTTC. Its protein is CASSESTTGKSSYEQYF.